This is a list of T cell receptor beta chains from one sample in a study of immune evolution from preneoplasia to lung adenocarcinoma. Produced via immunoSEQ multiplex PCR; TCRdb's table is partial and in-frame only. Of some 1,500 clones listed, roughly a fifth are singletons. Source material: FFPE invasive lung adenocarcinoma tissue. The receptors derive from a person over 45 with lung adenocarcinoma. CDR3s include the opening cysteine and the closing phenylalanine or tryptophan. D genes are given only for firm matches. Not every row has a clone size; where given, it reads once, few, many or a size class.

v_gene	d_gene	j_gene	abundance	CDR3aa	CDR3nt
TRBV5-1	TRBD1	TRBJ2-1	NA	CASSSGQGGDYNEQFF	TGCGCCAGCAGCTCAGGACAGGGAGGAGATTACAATGAGCAGTTCTTC
TRBV11-2	NA	TRBJ2-3	NA	CASSFGAGRTDTQYF	TGTGCCAGCAGCTTCGGGGCGGGACGCACAGATACGCAGTATTTT
TRBV27	NA	TRBJ2-3	few	CASSLYASRGDTQYF	TGTGCCAGCAGTTTATACGCTAGCAGAGGAGATACGCAGTATTTT
TRBV6-1	NA	TRBJ2-7	few	CASALNSYEQYF	TGTGCCAGCGCTTTGAACTCCTACGAGCAGTACTTC
TRBV5-4	NA	TRBJ2-2	NA	CASSMQNTGELFF	TGTGCCAGCAGCATGCAAAACACCGGGGAGCTGTTTTTT
TRBV15	TRBD2	TRBJ2-5	NA	CATSSGGVVQETQYF	TGTGCCACCAGCAGTGGGGGGGTCGTCCAAGAGACCCAGTACTTC
TRBV14	NA	TRBJ2-7	few	CASSDSYEQYF	TGTGCCAGCAGCGACTCCTACGAGCAGTACTTC
TRBV30	NA	TRBJ2-6	few	CAWSVLGAGANVLTF	TGTGCCTGGAGTGTATTGGGGGCTGGGGCCAACGTCCTGACTTTC
TRBV5-1	NA	TRBJ2-1	NA	CASSLGGGGPNNEQFF	TGCGCCAGCAGCTTGGGAGGAGGTGGGCCTAACAATGAGCAGTTCTTC
TRBV9	TRBD1	TRBJ2-3	NA	CASSLGQGANTQYF	TGTGCCAGCAGCCTAGGACAGGGGGCGAATACGCAGTATTTT
TRBV28	NA	TRBJ2-5	NA	CASSLGDSQETQYF	TGTGCCAGCAGTTTGGGAGATTCGCAAGAGACCCAGTACTTC
TRBV6-5	TRBD1	TRBJ1-4	few	CASSPQGGNEKLFF	TGTGCCAGCAGCCCACAGGGGGGGAATGAAAAACTGTTTTTT
TRBV5-1	NA	TRBJ1-5	few	CASSPGHGDSNQPQHF	TGCGCCAGCAGCCCAGGACACGGGGATAGCAATCAGCCCCAGCATTTT
TRBV19	NA	TRBJ2-3	few	CASSRGASDTQYF	TGTGCCAGTAGTCGCGGGGCGTCAGATACGCAGTATTTT
TRBV29-1	NA	TRBJ2-7	NA	CSVDTGNYEQYF	TGCAGCGTTGATACGGGAAACTACGAGCAGTACTTC
TRBV7-9	TRBD2	TRBJ2-1	NA	CASSARGTSGRENEQFF	TGTGCCAGCAGCGCCCGAGGGACTAGCGGGAGAGAAAATGAGCAGTTCTTC
TRBV5-1	NA	TRBJ1-1	few	CASSLWDMNTEAFF	TGCGCCAGCAGCTTGTGGGATATGAACACTGAAGCTTTCTTT
TRBV28	NA	TRBJ1-1	few	CASSPSYTGLNTEAFF	TGTGCCAGCAGCCCTTCTTACACAGGGCTGAACACTGAAGCTTTCTTT
TRBV7-3	TRBD2	TRBJ2-1	NA	CASSFSGSSGTRGEQFF	TGTGCCAGCAGCTTTTCGGGGTCTAGCGGGACACGAGGTGAGCAGTTCTTC
TRBV27	NA	TRBJ2-2	few	CASSPRWGSGELFF	TGTGCCAGCAGCCCACGGTGGGGGTCCGGGGAGCTGTTTTTT
TRBV6-5	NA	TRBJ1-5	NA	CASGPDNQPQHF	TGTGCCAGCGGGCCTGACAATCAGCCCCAGCATTTT
TRBV14	NA	TRBJ1-3	few	CASSHGRSPGNTIYF	TGTGCCAGCAGCCACGGTCGGTCCCCTGGAAACACCATATATTTT
TRBV29-1	NA	TRBJ2-7	few	CSVEVTGTLRYF	TGCAGCGTTGAAGTTACAGGGACCCTACGGTACTTC
TRBV5-1	NA	TRBJ1-4	NA	CASSPDGRITEKLFF	TGCGCCAGCAGCCCCGACGGAAGAATCACCGAAAAACTGTTTTTT
TRBV5-4	NA	TRBJ2-7	NA	CASSPDNFHSYEQYF	TGTGCCAGCAGCCCTGACAATTTCCACTCCTACGAGCAGTACTTC
TRBV29-1	TRBD2	TRBJ2-7	few	CSVEDQAGGSYEQYF	TGCAGCGTTGAAGATCAGGCGGGAGGATCCTACGAGCAGTACTTC
TRBV5-1	TRBD2	TRBJ2-3	NA	CASSSSPGGRTDTQYF	TGCGCCAGCAGCTCGTCCCCGGGAGGACGCACAGATACGCAGTATTTT
TRBV21-1	NA	TRBJ2-5	NA	CASSKASGSQETQYF	TGTGCCAGCAGCAAAGCTAGCGGGAGCCAAGAGACCCAGTACTTC
TRBV6-1	NA	TRBJ1-1	few	CASSDPQNTEAFF	TGTGCCAGCAGTGACCCCCAGAACACTGAAGCTTTCTTT
TRBV10-2	NA	TRBJ2-7	few	CASSEARSGEQYF	TGCGCCAGCAGTGAGGCAAGGAGCGGCGAGCAGTACTTC
TRBV28	NA	TRBJ2-4	NA	CASKQGKNIQYF	TGTGCCAGCAAACAGGGCAAAAACATTCAGTACTTC
TRBV5-1	TRBD1	TRBJ2-2	NA	CASSQDRGTGELFF	TGCGCCAGCAGTCAGGACAGGGGCACCGGGGAGCTGTTTTTT
TRBV4-1	NA	TRBJ2-7	large	CASSQDPGVGSYEQYF	TGCGCCAGCAGCCAAGATCCGGGGGTTGGATCCTACGAGCAGTACTTC
TRBV5-1	NA	TRBJ1-5	NA	CASRISSNQPQHF	TGCGCCAGCAGAATAAGTAGCAATCAGCCCCAGCATTTT
TRBV10-3	NA	TRBJ2-7	NA	CAISELGAQYF	TGTGCCATCAGTGAGTTGGGTGCGCAGTACTTC
TRBV7-8	NA	TRBJ2-2	few	CASREGFRDTGELFF	TGTGCCAGCAGAGAGGGGTTTCGGGACACCGGGGAGCTGTTTTTT
TRBV2	NA	TRBJ2-1	once	CASSQRDEQFF	TGTGCCAGCAGTCAAAGGGATGAGCAGTTCTTC
TRBV28	TRBD2	TRBJ2-7	few	CASRPSGLYEQYF	TGTGCCAGCAGGCCTAGCGGACTATACGAGCAGTACTTC
TRBV19	NA	TRBJ1-1	NA	CASSMGGGTEAFF	TGTGCCAGTAGTATGGGGGGCGGCACTGAAGCTTTCTTT
TRBV27	NA	TRBJ2-2	once	CASTGSANTGELFF	TGTGCCAGCACGGGTAGCGCGAACACCGGGGAGCTGTTTTTT
TRBV10-1	NA	TRBJ2-2	NA	CASMQGGTGELFF	TGCGCCAGCATGCAGGGTGGCACCGGGGAGCTGTTTTTT
TRBV5-4	NA	TRBJ2-2	few	CASSLGTRNTGELFF	TGTGCCAGCAGCTTGGGGACAAGGAACACCGGGGAGCTGTTTTTT
TRBV6-4	TRBD1	TRBJ1-5	NA	CASSDSSRTGYNQPQHF	TGTGCCAGCAGTGACTCGAGCCGGACAGGGTATAATCAGCCCCAGCATTTT
TRBV5-1	NA	TRBJ1-2	NA	CASSLEDYGYTF	TGCGCCAGCAGCTTGGAGGACTATGGCTACACCTTC